This entry lists 29 T cell receptor beta chains sequenced from one sample in a study of OX40 agonist ivuxolimab in advanced cancers. Using immunoSEQ multiplex PCR, the repertoire was profiled, and TCRdb retains in-frame clones only, with some absent. The sample includes some 22,000 clones, about 90% seen only once; the top ten take 15% to 20%. The source was CD4+ or CD8+ T cells sorted from blood, collected in a trial of the OX40 agonist ivuxolimab. Source of these receptors: an adult with an advanced solid tumor such as melanoma, head and neck, liver or kidney cancer.

This clone was seen more than once but under ten times. The chain carries TRBV19 and TRBJ2-1; 13 nucleotides agree with TRBD2. CDR1 LNHDA and CDR2 SQIVND come from the germline V gene (reference sequence). CDR3 length: 14 residues. J gave up 8 bases and V 3 bases, and 1 base lay outside the gene matches. The CDR3 sequence is CASSMGLAGYEQFF. The CDR3 nucleotides are TGTGCCAGTAGTATGGGACTAGCGGGGTATGAGCAGTTCTTC.

The CDR3 coding sequence is TGTGCCAGTAGTATAGAAGGCACTGAAGCTTTCTTT. Translated: CASSIEGTEAFF. J is TRBJ1-1 and V is TRBV19, with unresolved D. This CDR3 region has 12 residues. V lost 0 bases and J lost 4, with 3 bases in between. CDR1 LNHDA and CDR2 SQIVND come from the germline V gene (reference sequence).

This clone has a single count. The chain employs TRBV4-3 and TRBJ2-7; 7 bases fit TRBD1. The CDR3 sequence is 14 residues long. Germline CDR1 and CDR2: LGHNA and YSLEER. J gave up 3 bases and V 4 bases, and 6 bases lay outside the gene matches. The CDR3 sequence is CASSLYRDSYEQYF. In nucleotides, the CDR3 is TGCGCCAGCAGCCTCTACCGGGACAGCTACGAGCAGTACTTC.

The CDR3 DNA sequence: TGTGCCAGCACTCTCGGGACAGGGCGGAGAACCGATGGCTACACCTTC. The encoded protein is CASTLGTGRRTDGYTF. The V call is TRBV2, the J call TRBJ1-2; 9 nucleotides align to TRBD1. Looked up from germline, CDR1 is SNHLY and CDR2 is FYNNEI. This CDR3 region has 16 residues. The V and J ends lost 7 bases and 6 bases, in that order; junction bases with no gene match: 15.

The chain combines TRBV5-5 with TRBJ2-5; D gene uncertain. Germline V gene sequence: CDR1 SGHKS, CDR2 YYEKEE (reference sequence). CDR3 length equals 14 residues. Trimming removed 0 bases from V and 5 bases from J, with 11 bases in between. This CDR3 reads CASSLELGTETQYF. The DNA of the CDR3 is TGTGCCAGCAGCTTGGAACTGGGAACGGAGACCCAGTACTTC. The complete variable domain, with remaining parts taken from reference TRBV5-5 and TRBJ2-5, reads DAGVTQSPTHLIKTRGQQVTLRCSPISGHKSVSWYQQVLGQGPQFIFQYYEKEERGRGNFPDRFSARQFPNYSSELNVNALLLGDSALYLCASSLELGTETQYFGPGTRLLVL.

The rearrangement joins TRBV6-5 to TRBJ1-1; the match to TRBD1 covers 7 bases. Germline values: CDR1 MNHEY, CDR2 SVGAGI. The CDR3 runs 15 residues. V shed 0 bases and J 3 bases; nucleotides not matched to a gene: 4. Here the CDR3 reads CASSYSSRGDTEAFF. DNA of the CDR3: TGTGCCAGCAGTTACTCTTCCAGGGGGGACACTGAAGCTTTCTTT.

This rearrangement joins TRBV10-2 to TRBJ1-6; D is undetermined. CDR1 WSHSY and CDR2 SAAADI come from the germline V gene. This CDR3 has 15 residues. V lost 8 bases and J 0 bases, leaving 11 bases between the germline ends. The CDR3 DNA sequence: TGCGCCAGCTCAAGTCCGTCCTCCTATAATTCACCCCTCCACTTT. Protein product: CASSSPSSYNSPLHF.

This clone was seen more than once but under ten times. This rearrangement joins TRBV25-1 to TRBJ1-5; TRBD1 matches at 10 bases. CDR1 is MGHDK and CDR2 is SYGVNS in the germline V gene. This CDR3 region has 15 residues. Trimming took 1 base from V and 4 from J; bases not matched to a gene: 1. The CDR3 coding sequence is TGTGCCAGCAGTGAATGGGACAGGGGTAATCAGCCCCAGCATTTT. The encoded protein is CASSEWDRGNQPQHF.

The chain uses TRBV30 and TRBJ2-3, with 10 bases lining up with TRBD2. CDR3 length equals 15 residues. Germline loops: CDR1 GTSNPN, CDR2 SVGIG (reference sequence). V trimming: 2 bases; J trimming: 4 bases; junction bases outside the gene matches: 6. The CDR3 loop is CAWSRSGGVADTQYF. Here the CDR3 DNA reads TGTGCCTGGAGTCGCAGCGGGGGGGTAGCAGATACGCAGTATTTT.

The chain employs TRBV6-6 and TRBJ2-7; possible D gene TRBD1, 6 bases. Germline CDR1 and CDR2: MNHNY and SVGAGI (reference sequence). CDR3 length: 13 residues. V was clipped by 4 bases and J by 5 bases, with 12 bases between them. The DNA for the CDR3 is TGTGCCAGCAGTTTAAGGGGGTGGGACGAGCAGTACTTC. Residues: CASSLRGWDEQYF.

The chain is built from TRBV4-1 and TRBJ2-5, with D perhaps matching TRBD1 (6 bases). The V end was cut by 5 bases, the J end by 5 bases, with 21 bases between. This CDR3 is built from 16 residues. Per germline, CDR1 MGHRA and CDR2 YSYEKL. The CDR3 DNA is TGCGCCAGCAGCGAGGGGGACGGCTCCTACCGTGAGACCCAGTACTTC. Its protein product is CASSEGDGSYRETQYF.

The gene calls are TRBV6-6 and TRBJ1-3; D is possibly TRBD1 (5 bases). The length of the CDR3 is 16 residues. V lost 6 bases and J lost 0, with 15 bases in between. Germline CDR1 reads MNHNY; CDR2 reads SVGAGI (reference sequence). CDR3 nucleotide sequence: TGTGCCAGCAGCTCTTCGTCAGGGAGCTCTGGAAACACCATATATTTT. This gives the protein CASSSSSGSSGNTIYF.

The genes are TRBV7-2 and TRBJ2-7, with 9 positions matching TRBD2. The CDR3 has 15 residues. The germline V gene encodes CDR1 SGHTA and CDR2 FQGNSA. V lost 5 bases, J lost 2 bases, and 7 bases stayed unmatched. For the CDR3, the DNA is TGTGCCAGCAGCCCCCTAGCGGGGAATCCCTACGAGCAGTACTTC. Protein: CASSPLAGNPYEQYF.

The V gene is TRBV30, the J gene TRBJ1-4; the D gene is possibly TRBD1 (5 bases). Germline V gene lookup returns CDR1 GTSNPN and CDR2 SVGIG (reference sequence). The germline V and J ends were trimmed by 2 bases and 6 bases, with 7 bases remaining between them. This CDR3 has 12 residues. The CDR3 loop reads CAWSTGDEKLFF. For the CDR3, the DNA is TGTGCCTGGAGTACAGGCGATGAAAAACTGTTTTTT.

V is TRBV5-1 and J is TRBJ2-1; 9 bases fit TRBD1. This CDR3 has 16 amino acids. Germline V CDR1 and CDR2: SGHRS, YFSETQ. V shed 3 bases, J shed 5 bases, and the junction held 9 bases outside the gene matches. The CDR3 region is CASSWSGTGINNEQFF. CDR3 coding DNA: TGCGCCAGCAGCTGGTCCGGGACAGGGATCAACAATGAGCAGTTCTTC.

The chain links TRBV27 to TRBJ2-7; perhaps TRBD1 as D (6 bases). Trimming removed 6 bases from V and 3 bases from J, with 18 bases in between. CDR1 and CDR2 from the germline V gene are MNHEY and SMNVEV (reference sequence). This CDR3 has 15 amino acids. DNA of the CDR3: TGTGCCAGCAGCTGGGGAAACGGACAGATCTACGAGCAGTACTTC. Residues: CASSWGNGQIYEQYF.

This CDR3 reads CASSLVGGQPQHF. The CDR3 region has the DNA TGTGCCAGCAGTTTAGTGGGAGGGCAGCCCCAGCATTTT. The gene calls are TRBV27 and TRBJ1-5; D gene ambiguous. Germline V gene lookup returns CDR1 MNHEY and CDR2 SMNVEV (reference sequence). With 2 bases removed from V and 7 bases from J, the gap between germline ends came to 9 bases. This CDR3 comprises 13 residues.

The rearrangement joins TRBV19 to TRBJ2-7; unclear D gene. V lost 0 bases and J lost 5, with 14 bases in between. The CDR3 covers 15 residues. CDR1 and CDR2 (germline): LNHDA, SQIVND (reference sequence). The CDR3, as DNA: TGTGCCAGTAGTATAGACGATGAGGTAGTAGACGAGCAGTACTTC. This gives the protein CASSIDDEVVDEQYF.

V is TRBV6-5 and J is TRBJ2-7, with 9 bases identical to TRBD1. Unmatched junction bases numbered 7, after V lost 6 bases and J lost 7 bases. The CDR3 spans 13 residues. The germline V gene encodes CDR1 MNHEY and CDR2 SVGAGI. The CDR3: CASRQGAPVEQYF. For the CDR3, the DNA is TGTGCCAGCAGACAGGGGGCTCCCGTGGAGCAGTACTTC.

This chain joins TRBV5-1 and TRBJ2-2; 8 bases are shared with TRBD1. Trimming at V came to 0 bases and at J to 6 bases, leaving 13 bases not matched to a gene. The CDR3 spans 18 residues. CDR1 SGHRS and CDR2 YFSETQ come from the germline V gene. CDR3 in amino acids: CASSLADPGQESAGELFF. CDR3 in DNA: TGCGCCAGCAGCTTGGCCGACCCGGGACAGGAATCTGCCGGGGAGCTGTTTTTT.

This chain joins TRBV5-1 and TRBJ2-5; 11 nucleotides align to TRBD2. The CDR3 runs to 14 residues. Looked up from germline, CDR1 is SGHRS and CDR2 is YFSETQ. With 7 bases clipped from V and 0 bases from J, the junction kept 2 bases outside the gene matches. The DNA of the CDR3 is TGCGCCAGCTCTAGCGGGGGGTACCAAGAGACCCAGTACTTC. This codes for CASSSGGYQETQYF. The full variable domain, rest sourced from reference TRBV5-1 and TRBJ2-5, is KAGVTQTPRYLIKTRGQQVTLSCSPISGHRSVSWYQQTPGQGLQFLFEYFSETQRNKGNFPGRFSGRQFSNSRSEMNVSTLELGDSALYLCASSSGGYQETQYFGPGTRLLVL.

The rearrangement links TRBV19 to TRBJ2-1; D possibly matches TRBD1 or TRBD2 (6 bases each). The CDR3 consists of 14 residues. From germline, CDR1 is LNHDA and CDR2 SQIVND (reference sequence). Trimming removed 5 bases at V and 3 bases at J, with 11 bases between. CDR3 region: CASSGGGDYNEQFF. The CDR3 DNA sequence: TGTGCCAGTAGTGGGGGCGGGGACTACAATGAGCAGTTCTTC. Complete variable domain (other parts from reference TRBV19 and TRBJ2-1): DGGITQSPKYLFRKEGQNVTLSCEQNLNHDAMYWYRQDPGQGLRLIYYSQIVNDFQKGDIAEGYSVSREKKESFPLTVTSAQKNPTAFYLCASSGGGDYNEQFFGPGTRLTVL.

This clone was seen a few times. V usage is TRBV30 and J usage is TRBJ1-2; tentatively, D is TRBD1 (5 bases). Germline values: CDR1 GTSNPN, CDR2 SVGIG (reference sequence). Trimming removed 2 bases at V and 3 bases at J, with 10 bases between. This CDR3 is 13 amino acids long. The CDR3: CAWSQGDHYGYTF. Written as DNA, the CDR3 is TGTGCCTGGAGTCAAGGGGACCACTATGGCTACACCTTC.

This clone came up once. The rearrangement uses TRBV9 and TRBJ1-6; D is unresolved. Germline CDR1 SGDLS, CDR2 YYNGEE. The CDR3 has 17 residues. Trimming pared 0 bases from V and 0 bases from J, leaving 10 bases between. The CDR3, as DNA: TGTGCCAGCAGCGTAGAAAGGGAGAGCTCCTATAATTCACCCCTCCACTTT. It encodes CASSVERESSYNSPLHF.

J is TRBJ1-2 and V is TRBV13, with D possibly matching TRBD1 (5 bases). Per germline, CDR1 PRHDT and CDR2 FYEKMQ (reference sequence). This CDR3 spans 18 amino acids. V was cut by 0 bases and J by 0 bases, with 17 bases left in between. CDR3 in amino acids: CASSLGPGGLGANYGYTF. CDR3 DNA: TGTGCCAGCAGCTTAGGCCCCGGAGGGCTGGGGGCTAACTATGGCTACACCTTC. Complete variable domain (other parts from reference TRBV13 and TRBJ1-2): AAGVIQSPRHLIKEKRETATLKCYPIPRHDTVYWYQQGPGQDPQFLISFYEKMQSDKGSIPDRFSAQQFSDYHSELNMSSLELGDSALYFCASSLGPGGLGANYGYTFGSGTRLTVV.

The CDR3 coding sequence is TGTGCCAGCAGTCCACAGGGTGATGGCTACACCTTC. Residues: CASSPQGDGYTF. The chain uses TRBV6-6 and TRBJ1-2; the D gene is possibly TRBD1 (6 bases). The CDR3 length is 12 residues. The germline gives CDR1 MNHNY, CDR2 SVGAGI (reference sequence). The V and J ends lost 5 bases and 6 bases respectively, with 10 bases between them.

The chain couples TRBV7-2 to TRBJ1-2; 8 bases fit TRBD1. The ends lost 6 bases at V and 8 bases at J; junction bases unmatched: 17. This CDR3 is built from 16 residues. CDR1 SGHTA and CDR2 FQGNSA come from the germline V gene. The DNA of the CDR3 is TGTGCCAGCAGTTTAATTTATCAGGGGGCGCGAGAAGGCTACACCTTC. Protein: CASSLIYQGAREGYTF.

The V gene is TRBV13, the J gene TRBJ1-1; 8 nucleotides agree with TRBD1. The length of the CDR3 is 12 residues. Germline CDR1 is PRHDT and CDR2 is FYEKMQ (reference sequence). V lost 5 bases, J lost 7 bases, and 3 bases stayed unmatched. The CDR3 is CASSQDRVEAFF. In nucleotides, the CDR3 is TGTGCCAGCAGCCAGGACAGGGTTGAAGCTTTCTTT.

The chain recombines TRBV11-2 with TRBJ2-1, with 8 bases that match TRBD2. The CDR3 runs to 16 residues. J lost 4 bases, V lost 4 bases, and 9 bases had no gene match. Germline CDR1 is SGHAT and CDR2 is FQNNGV. In DNA form, the CDR3 reads TGTGCCAGCAGCTCCTTCTTTAGCGGGGAGTACAATGAGCAGTTCTTC. Protein: CASSSFFSGEYNEQFF.